This T cell receptor (beta chain) stems from a study of shared clonotypes between healthy human individuals. The naive CD8 subset, CD45RO-negative cells positively selected for CCR7, excluded terminally differentiated effector memory CD45RA+ cells. The study drew all its donors from Caucasian adults living in Nashville, Tennessee. Generated by immunoSEQ multiplex PCR, the TCRdb table keeps only in-frame clones and is missing some. The sample holds about 1,800,000 clones, approximately 95% seen once. CDR3 length: 16 amino acids. Unmatched junction bases numbered 5, after V lost 0 bases and J lost 0 bases. CDR1 SGHRS and CDR2 YFSETQ come from the germline V gene.

V gene TRBV5-1 combines with J gene TRBJ2-7; TRBD1 aligns across 8 bases. The clonotype was recovered from a man aged 18 to 29 in good health. What was sequenced was naive CD8+ T cells sorted from blood. The CDR3 DNA sequence: TGCGCCAGCAGCTTGGCGACAGGGGCTCGCTCCTACGAGCAGTACTTC. Encoded protein: CASSLATGARSYEQYF.